There are a few counts of the clone carrying this T cell receptor (beta chain). This sample was included in a study of human T cells and chemical hapten exposure. With 2 bases clipped from V and 5 bases from J, the junction kept 9 bases outside the gene matches. The CDR3 runs 16 residues. The germline CDR1 and CDR2 sequences are LGHNA and YNFKEQ. Using its own MiXCR run on the RACE reads, TCRdb lists one record per CDR3 protein. This table has about 98,000 distinct CDR3 sequences, approximately 11% appearing once. Time point noted: pre-sensitization, week 0. Treatment of the sample: therapeutic diphenylcyclopropenone sensitization with weekly scalp DPC.

The origin of this receptor is a woman aged 55-75 years with alopecia areata. Some clones in this sample may be carry-over from other donors' samples. The sample in question was whole blood, obtained in connection with sensitization to the hapten diphenylcyclopropenone (DPC). The V gene is TRBV4-2, the J gene TRBJ2-3; 8 bases are a match to TRBD2. The CDR3 loop is CASSQSGGAIVDTQYF. In DNA, the CDR3 is TGTGCCAGCAGCCAATCCGGGGGGGCCATCGTAGATACGCAGTATTTT.